This T cell receptor (beta chain) is drawn from a study of shared clonotypes between healthy human individuals. Whole-study context: Each donor's CD4 naive and CD4 memory cells filled three plates apiece, CD8 naive two, and CD8 memory one. Study-wide points: The naive CD4 repertoires of a handful of donors were compared, and roughly 5% of clonotypes were shared. Since donors were few, the genetic and exposure-history diversity represented was limited. The sole specimen, blood, was sampled, and tissue repertoires likely differ.

Trimming shortened V by 5 bases and J by 6 bases, and 16 bases separated the two germline ends. Germline V gives CDR1 SEHNR, CDR2 FQNEAQ (reference sequence). This CDR3 contains 15 residues. This clone was observed a handful of times. Its matching antigen is unknown. Some clones are missing from TCRdb's copy, which holds only in-frame ones; the method was immunoSEQ multiplex PCR. The data show around 720,000 clones, 55% to 85% seen once. Sequencing was carried out using memory CD4+ T cells sorted from blood. Subset noted: CD45RA-negative fraction. The TCR comes from a woman in her 30s in good health. This chain uses TRBV7-9 with TRBJ2-2; perhaps TRBD2 as D (6 bases). The CDR3 reads CASSLYRSGAGELFF. The CDR3, as DNA: TGTGCCAGCAGCCTATACAGGTCGGGGGCCGGGGAGCTGTTTTTT. The complete variable domain, with remaining parts taken from reference TRBV7-9 and TRBJ2-2, reads DTGVSQNPRHKITKRGQNVTFRCDPISEHNRLYWYRQTLGQGPEFLTYFQNEAQLEKSRLLSDRFSAERPKGSFSTLEIQRTEQGDSAMYLCASSLYRSGAGELFFGEGSRLTVL.